One sample yielded the 16 T cell receptor beta chains listed below, sequenced in a study of regulatory T cells in long-lasting Graves disease. The time point here: persistent/refractory GD, antithyroid drugs over 5 years with positive TRAb. The TCR library was made from RNA that had been extracted from PBMCs in TRIzol. Arm-PCR of CDR3 regions and iRepertoire HTBI primers were the basis on which TCR beta libraries were built. TCRdb reprocessed the multiplex PCR reads with MiXCR, giving one entry per CDR3 protein. The top ten hold roughly 27% of the sample, which has 300,000 to 350,000 distinct CDR3 sequences, 15% to 20% seen once. The specimen was peripheral blood mononuclear cells (PBMCs), collected when the disease was refractory, from a patient treated with antithyroid drugs. The origin of the receptors is a female donor with Graves disease.

Many counts were recorded for this clonotype. The gene calls are TRBV20-1 and TRBJ2-7, with 9 nucleotides matching TRBD2. This CDR3 is 14 amino acids long. In germline, CDR1 is DFQATT, CDR2 SNEGSKA (reference sequence). The junction had 10 bases not matched to a gene; V was cut back by 5 bases and J by 5 bases. The CDR3 is CSAGRASGVHEQYF. Written as DNA, the CDR3 is TGCAGTGCTGGGCGGGCTAGCGGGGTCCACGAGCAGTACTTC.

This clonotype was picked up many times. This chain connects TRBV7-8 to TRBJ2-7, with 9 bases aligning to TRBD2. Looked up from germline, CDR1 is SGHVS and CDR2 is FQNEAQ. This CDR3 contains 14 residues. With 1 base clipped from V and 8 bases from J, the junction kept 6 bases outside the gene matches. The CDR3 coding sequence is TGTGCCAGCAGCTTAGTCGCGGGGGGGCCGAAGCAGTACTTC. Residues: CASSLVAGGPKQYF.

This clonotype was observed a few times. The rearrangement joins TRBV4-3 to TRBJ2-4, with 9 bases that match TRBD1. Losses at the gene ends were 0 bases for V and 7 bases for J; bases not matched to a gene: 4. Germline V gene sequence: CDR1 LGHNA, CDR2 YSLEER. The length of the CDR3 is 15 residues. The CDR3 bases are TGCGCCAGCAGCCAAGAACCGGGACAGGGTAACATTCAGTACTTC. Translation gives CASSQEPGQGNIQYF.

This clonotype appeared many times. The CDR3 coding sequence is TGTGCCAGCAGTTTACCCCGGCAGGGAGCTAGCTACACCTTC. Its protein product is CASSLPRQGASYTF. The chain combines TRBV12-3 or TRBV12-4 with TRBJ1-2, with D possibly matching TRBD1 (5 bases). Trimming stripped 2 bases from V and 9 bases from J, with 16 bases between. The CDR3 totals 14 residues.

This clonotype has a handful of counts. Possible read error: a much larger clone is one base away. The chain joins TRBV7-8 to TRBJ1-2; 11 bases are shared with TRBD1. In germline, CDR1 is SGHVS, CDR2 FQNEAQ. The CDR3 totals 14 residues. This CDR3 reads CASSRRTGGDGYAF. For the CDR3, the DNA is TGTGCCAGCAGCCGGAGGACAGGGGGCGATGGCTACGCCTTC.

CDR3 DNA: TGTGCCAGCAGCTCCTTCGACGGTCCCTCTGGAAACACCATATATTTT. Translated: CASSSFDGPSGNTIYF. The rearrangement joins TRBV7-2 to TRBJ1-3, with D unresolved. V was trimmed by 4 bases and J by 0 bases, leaving 13 bases between them. The V gene's germline CDR1 is SGHTA and CDR2 FQGNSA. The length of the CDR3 is 16 residues.

This clonotype was seen only a few times. The genes are TRBV10-3 and TRBJ1-4; D remains unclear. The V and J ends lost 0 bases and 11 bases respectively, with 10 bases between them. CDR3 length: 13 amino acids. Germline V gene data show CDR1 as ENHRY and CDR2 as SYGVKD. CDR3 amino acids: CAISESSLGKLFF. In DNA, the CDR3 is TGTGCCATCAGTGAGTCATCCCTAGGGAAACTGTTTTTT.

Concerning this clonotype: An end of the junction does not agree with germline; a read error may underlie this. The chain uses TRBV20-1 and TRBJ1-5; D is uncertain. This CDR3 comprises 13 residues. CDR1 is DFQATT, CDR2 SNEGSKA, per germline (reference sequence). CDR3 sequence reads: CSAREFGDQPQHF. The CDR3 region has the DNA TGCAGTGCTAGAGAATTTGGGGATCAGCCCCAGCACTTT.

This clonotype was counted at least ten times. J is TRBJ1-2 and V is TRBV6-1; maybe TRBD1 (5 bases). This CDR3 is 15 amino acids long. Germline loops: CDR1 MNHNS, CDR2 SASEGT. With 0 bases removed from V and 4 bases from J, the gap between germline ends came to 12 bases. The CDR3 here is CASSEAIAGFYGYTF. The CDR3 DNA reads as TGTGCCAGCAGTGAAGCGATAGCAGGGTTCTATGGCTACACCTTC.

This clonotype was counted at least ten times. The V call is TRBV6-1, the J call TRBJ1-1; 7 nucleotides line up with TRBD1. CDR1 is MNHNS, CDR2 SASEGT, per germline. After removal of 8 bases from V and 3 bases from J, the junction contained 3 bases not matched to a gene. The CDR3 runs 12 residues. This CDR3 reads CASQTGDTEAFF. The CDR3 nucleotides read TGTGCCAGCCAAACAGGGGACACTGAAGCTTTCTTT.

This clonotype appeared many times. This chain links TRBV15 with TRBJ1-4, with 7 bases that match TRBD1. CDR3 length: 15 residues. CDR1 LNHNV and CDR2 YYDKDF come from the germline V gene (reference sequence). Trimming took 3 bases from V and 4 from J; bases not matched to a gene: 5. CDR3 region: CATSRTGQLNEKLFF. The CDR3 bases are TGTGCCACCAGCAGGACGGGACAGCTTAATGAAAAACTGTTTTTT.

The chain employs TRBV20-1 and TRBJ2-1; D possibly uses TRBD1 or TRBD2 (5 bases each). The CDR3 totals 13 residues. Germline V CDR1 and CDR2: DFQATT, SNEGSKA (reference sequence). Between the trimmed V and J ends, which lost 6 bases and 6 bases, there was a span of 15 bases. CDR3 region: CSAEQGEGNEQFF. Here the CDR3 DNA reads TGCAGTGCGGAGCAGGGTGAGGGCAATGAGCAGTTCTTC.

This clonotype has only a few counts. The genes are TRBV7-2 and TRBJ2-5; 11 bases are shared with TRBD2. After removal of 8 bases from V and 5 bases from J, the junction contained 16 bases not matched to a gene. The CDR3 length is 17 residues. The germline V gene has CDR1 SGHTA and CDR2 FQGNSA. The CDR3 region has the DNA TGTGCCAGCCCCCCACCGGGACTAGCGGACTCCAGTGAGACCCAGTACTTC. Translating it yields CASPPPGLADSSETQYF.

J is TRBJ2-2 and V is TRBV30; D gene uncertain. Germline-derived CDR1 and CDR2 are GTSNPN and SVGIG (reference sequence). The CDR3 sequence is 12 residues long. The germline V and J ends were trimmed by 2 bases and 6 bases, with 7 bases remaining between them. DNA for the CDR3: TGTGCCTGGAGTATGGGTGCCGGGGAGCTGTTTTTT. Its translation is CAWSMGAGELFF.

In its sample, this clonotype was seen once. A much larger clone lies a single base off, so this may be a read error. The gene calls are TRBV20-1 and TRBJ2-7; possibly TRBD1 for D (7 bases). This CDR3 has 14 residues. V was cut by 7 bases and J by 7 bases, with 23 bases left in between. Germline V gives CDR1 DFQATT, CDR2 SNEGSKA (reference sequence). CDR3 sequence: CSGRNVEGAWEQYF. DNA of the CDR3: TGCAGTGGTCGGAACGTGGAGGGGGCGTGGGAGCAGTACTTC.

This clonotype has ten or more counts. The rearrangement joins TRBV6-2 or TRBV6-3 to TRBJ1-2; 8 nucleotides agree with TRBD1. The CDR3 is 12 residues long. CDR1 is MNHEY, CDR2 SVGEGT, per germline. Unmatched junction bases numbered 5, after V lost 6 bases and J lost 8 bases. In nucleotides, the CDR3 is TGTGCCAGCAGCAGGGGGCCCGGGGGCTACACCTTC. This gives the protein CASSRGPGGYTF.